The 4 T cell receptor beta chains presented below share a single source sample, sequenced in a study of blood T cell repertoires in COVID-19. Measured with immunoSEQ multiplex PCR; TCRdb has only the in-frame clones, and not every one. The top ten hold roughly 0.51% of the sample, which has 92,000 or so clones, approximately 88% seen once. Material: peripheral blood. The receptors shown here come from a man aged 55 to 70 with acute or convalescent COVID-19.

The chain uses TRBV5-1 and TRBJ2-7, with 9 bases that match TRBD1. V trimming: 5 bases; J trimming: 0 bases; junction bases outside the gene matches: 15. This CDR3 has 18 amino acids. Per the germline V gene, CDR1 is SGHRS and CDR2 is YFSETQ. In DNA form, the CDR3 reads TGCGCCAGCAGTAAGGACAGGGGTTTGGATGGCGGCTCCTACGAGCAGTACTTC. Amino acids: CASSKDRGLDGGSYEQYF. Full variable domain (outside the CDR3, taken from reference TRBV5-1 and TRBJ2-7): KAGVTQTPRYLIKTRGQQVTLSCSPISGHRSVSWYQQTPGQGLQFLFEYFSETQRNKGNFPGRFSGRQFSNSRSEMNVSTLELGDSALYLCASSKDRGLDGGSYEQYFGPGTRLTVT.

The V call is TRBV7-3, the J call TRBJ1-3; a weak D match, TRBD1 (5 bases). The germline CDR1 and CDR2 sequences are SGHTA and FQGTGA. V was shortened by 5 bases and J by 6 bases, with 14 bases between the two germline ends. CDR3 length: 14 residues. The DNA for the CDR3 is TGTGCCAGCAGCCATGAGCAGGGCCTAAACACCATATATTTT. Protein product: CASSHEQGLNTIYF.

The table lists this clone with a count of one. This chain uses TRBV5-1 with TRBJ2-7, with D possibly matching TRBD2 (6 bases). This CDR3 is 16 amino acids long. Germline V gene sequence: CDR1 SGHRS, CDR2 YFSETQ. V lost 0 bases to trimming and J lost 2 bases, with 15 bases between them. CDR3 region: CASSLAYGGLPYEQYF. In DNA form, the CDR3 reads TGCGCCAGCAGCTTGGCCTACGGGGGACTCCCCTACGAGCAGTACTTC.

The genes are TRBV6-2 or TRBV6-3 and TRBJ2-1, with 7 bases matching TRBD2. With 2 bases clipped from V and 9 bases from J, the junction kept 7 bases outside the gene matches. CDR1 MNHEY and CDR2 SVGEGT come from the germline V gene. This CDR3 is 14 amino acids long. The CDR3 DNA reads TGTGCCAGCAGTTACCCCGGACTAGTCGGTGAGCAGTTCTTC. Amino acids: CASSYPGLVGEQFF.